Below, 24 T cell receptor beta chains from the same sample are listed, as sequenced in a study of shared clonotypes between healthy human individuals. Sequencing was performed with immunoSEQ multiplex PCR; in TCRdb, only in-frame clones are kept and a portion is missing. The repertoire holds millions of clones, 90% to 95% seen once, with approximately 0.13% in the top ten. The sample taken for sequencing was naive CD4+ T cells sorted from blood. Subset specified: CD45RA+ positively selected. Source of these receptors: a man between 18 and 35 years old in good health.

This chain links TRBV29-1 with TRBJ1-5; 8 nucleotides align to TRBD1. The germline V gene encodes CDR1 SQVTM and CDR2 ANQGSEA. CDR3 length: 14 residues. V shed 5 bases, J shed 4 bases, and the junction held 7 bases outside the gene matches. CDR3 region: CSVSNGQGNQPQHF. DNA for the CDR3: TGCAGCGTTTCTAATGGACAGGGAAATCAGCCCCAGCATTTT.

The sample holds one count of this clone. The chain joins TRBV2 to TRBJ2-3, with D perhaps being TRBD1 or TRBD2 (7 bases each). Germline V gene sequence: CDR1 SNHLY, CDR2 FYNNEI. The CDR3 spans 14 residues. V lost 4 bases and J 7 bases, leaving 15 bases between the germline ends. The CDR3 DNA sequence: TGTGCCAGCAGTGGACAGGGAGGGGGAAATACGCAGTATTTT. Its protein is CASSGQGGGNTQYF.

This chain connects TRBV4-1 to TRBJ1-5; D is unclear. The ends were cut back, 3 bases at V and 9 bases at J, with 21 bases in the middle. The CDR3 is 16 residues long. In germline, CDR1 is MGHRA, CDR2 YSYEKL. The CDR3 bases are TGCGCCAGCAGCCATTCCGGCAGGCCCCCACTAGGGCCCCAGCATTTT. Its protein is CASSHSGRPPLGPQHF.

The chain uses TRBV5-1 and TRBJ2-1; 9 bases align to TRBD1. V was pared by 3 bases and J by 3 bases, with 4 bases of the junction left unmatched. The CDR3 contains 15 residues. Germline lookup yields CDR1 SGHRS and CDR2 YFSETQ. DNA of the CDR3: TGCGCCAGCAGCTCAACAGGGGGCCTCTACAATGAGCAGTTCTTC. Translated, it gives CASSSTGGLYNEQFF.

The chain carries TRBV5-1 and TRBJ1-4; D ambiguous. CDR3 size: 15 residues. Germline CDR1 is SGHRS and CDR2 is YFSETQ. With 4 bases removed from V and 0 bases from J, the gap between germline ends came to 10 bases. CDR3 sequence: CASSPPSATNEKLFF. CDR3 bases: TGCGCCAGCAGCCCTCCATCTGCAACTAATGAAAAACTGTTTTTT.

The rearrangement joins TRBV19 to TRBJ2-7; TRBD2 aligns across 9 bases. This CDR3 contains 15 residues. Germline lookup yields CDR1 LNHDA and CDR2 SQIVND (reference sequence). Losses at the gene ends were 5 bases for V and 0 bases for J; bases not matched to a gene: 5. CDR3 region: CASSASGKSSYEQYF. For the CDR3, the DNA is TGTGCCAGTAGTGCTAGCGGGAAGAGCTCCTACGAGCAGTACTTC.

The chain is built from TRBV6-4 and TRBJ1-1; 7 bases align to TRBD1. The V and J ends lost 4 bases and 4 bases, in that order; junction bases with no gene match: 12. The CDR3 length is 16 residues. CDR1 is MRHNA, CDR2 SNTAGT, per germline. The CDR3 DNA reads TGTGCCAGCAGTGGCGATTCGACAGGGAGAGGCACTGAAGCTTTCTTT. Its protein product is CASSGDSTGRGTEAFF.

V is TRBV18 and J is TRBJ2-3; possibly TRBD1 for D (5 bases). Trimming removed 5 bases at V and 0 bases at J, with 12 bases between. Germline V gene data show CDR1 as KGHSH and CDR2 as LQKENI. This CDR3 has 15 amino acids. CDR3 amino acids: CASSILAGSTDTQYF. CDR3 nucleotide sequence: TGTGCCAGCTCAATTCTGGCAGGGAGCACAGATACGCAGTATTTT.

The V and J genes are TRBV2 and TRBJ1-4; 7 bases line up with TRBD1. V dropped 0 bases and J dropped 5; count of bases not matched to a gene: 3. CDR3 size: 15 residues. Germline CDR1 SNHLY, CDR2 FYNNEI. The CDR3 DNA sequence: TGTGCCAGCAGTGAAGCGGGGACAGACAATGAAAAACTGTTTTTT. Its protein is CASSEAGTDNEKLFF.

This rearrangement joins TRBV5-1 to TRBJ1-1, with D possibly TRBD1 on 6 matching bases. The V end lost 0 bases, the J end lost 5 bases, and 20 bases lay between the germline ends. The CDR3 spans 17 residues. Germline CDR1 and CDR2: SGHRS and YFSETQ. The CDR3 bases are TGCGCCAGCAGCTTGGTGTACGGGACACAAACGAGGACTGAAGCTTTCTTT. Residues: CASSLVYGTQTRTEAFF.

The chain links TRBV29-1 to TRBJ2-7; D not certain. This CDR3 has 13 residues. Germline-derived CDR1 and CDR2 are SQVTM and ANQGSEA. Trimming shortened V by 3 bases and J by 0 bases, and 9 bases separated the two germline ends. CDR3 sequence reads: CSVEVPSSYEQYF. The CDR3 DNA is TGCAGCGTTGAGGTCCCGAGCTCCTACGAGCAGTACTTC.

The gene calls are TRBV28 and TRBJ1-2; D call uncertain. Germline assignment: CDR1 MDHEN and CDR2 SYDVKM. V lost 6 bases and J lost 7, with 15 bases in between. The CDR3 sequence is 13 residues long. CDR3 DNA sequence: TGTGCCAGCAGCCACGCCCATCGGGTTGGCTACACCTTC. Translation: CASSHAHRVGYTF.

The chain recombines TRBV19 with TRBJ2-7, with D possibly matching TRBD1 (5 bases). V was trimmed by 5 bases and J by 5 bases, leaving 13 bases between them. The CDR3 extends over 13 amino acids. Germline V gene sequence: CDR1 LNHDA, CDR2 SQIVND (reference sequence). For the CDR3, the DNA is TGTGCCAGTAGTCCGGATAGCAGGGACGAGCAGTACTTC. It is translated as CASSPDSRDEQYF.

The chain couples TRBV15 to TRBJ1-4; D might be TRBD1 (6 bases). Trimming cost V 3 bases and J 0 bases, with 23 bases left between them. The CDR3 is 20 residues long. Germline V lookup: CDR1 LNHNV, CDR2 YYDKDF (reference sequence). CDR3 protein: CATSSIKGYRAPSTNEKLFF. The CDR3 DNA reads TGTGCCACCAGCAGCATAAAGGGGTACAGGGCCCCTTCAACTAATGAAAAACTGTTTTTT.

The CDR3 bases are TGTGCCAGCAGCTTGATAGCAGACTACGAGCAGTACTTC. Protein product: CASSLIADYEQYF. This chain joins TRBV5-8 and TRBJ2-7; D remains unclear. Per germline, CDR1 SGHTS and CDR2 YDEGEE. The CDR3 length is 13 residues. V lost 1 base, J lost 3 bases, and 8 bases lay in between.

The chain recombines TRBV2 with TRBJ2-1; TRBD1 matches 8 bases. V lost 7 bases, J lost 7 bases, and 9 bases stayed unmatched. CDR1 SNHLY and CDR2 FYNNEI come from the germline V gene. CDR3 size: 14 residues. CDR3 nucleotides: TGTGCCAGCACCGGACAGGGCTTGGTTAATGAGCAGTTCTTC. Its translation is CASTGQGLVNEQFF.

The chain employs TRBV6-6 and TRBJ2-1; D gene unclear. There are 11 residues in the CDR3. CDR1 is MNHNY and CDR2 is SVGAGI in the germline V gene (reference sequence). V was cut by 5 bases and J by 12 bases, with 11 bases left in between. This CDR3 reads CASSPQVGQFF. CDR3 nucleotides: TGTGCCAGCAGTCCTCAGGTGGGGCAGTTCTTC.

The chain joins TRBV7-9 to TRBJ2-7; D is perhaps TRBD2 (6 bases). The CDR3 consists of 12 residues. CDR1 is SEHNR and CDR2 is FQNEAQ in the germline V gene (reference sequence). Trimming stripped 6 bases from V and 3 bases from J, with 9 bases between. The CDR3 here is CASSPAGYEQYF. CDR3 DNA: TGTGCCAGCAGTCCAGCGGGCTACGAGCAGTACTTC.

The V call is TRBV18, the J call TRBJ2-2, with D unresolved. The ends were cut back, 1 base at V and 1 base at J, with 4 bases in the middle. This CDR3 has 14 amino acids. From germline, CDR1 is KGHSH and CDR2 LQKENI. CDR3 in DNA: TGTGCCAGCTCACCACAAGAGAACACCGGGGAGCTGTTTTTT. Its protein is CASSPQENTGELFF.

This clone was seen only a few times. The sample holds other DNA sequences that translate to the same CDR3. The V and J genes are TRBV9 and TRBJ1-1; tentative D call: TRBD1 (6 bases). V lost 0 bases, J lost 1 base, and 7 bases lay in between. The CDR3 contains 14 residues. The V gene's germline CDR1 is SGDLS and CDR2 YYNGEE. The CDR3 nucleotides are TGTGCCAGCAGCGTAGAGGGGGGGAACACTGAAGCTTTCTTT. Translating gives CASSVEGGNTEAFF.

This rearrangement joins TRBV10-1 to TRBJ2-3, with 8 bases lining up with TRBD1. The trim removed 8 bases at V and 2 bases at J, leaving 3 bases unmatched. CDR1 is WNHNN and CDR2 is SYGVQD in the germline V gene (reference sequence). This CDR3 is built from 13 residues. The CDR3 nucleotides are TGCGCCAGCCAGGGACAGGCCACAGATACGCAGTATTTT. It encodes CASQGQATDTQYF.

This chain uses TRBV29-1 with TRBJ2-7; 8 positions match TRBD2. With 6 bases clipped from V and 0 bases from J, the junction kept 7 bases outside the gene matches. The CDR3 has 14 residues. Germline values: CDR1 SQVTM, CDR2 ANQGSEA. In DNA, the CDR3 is TGCAGCGTGGGACAAGCGGGAGACTCCTACGAGCAGTACTTC. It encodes CSVGQAGDSYEQYF.

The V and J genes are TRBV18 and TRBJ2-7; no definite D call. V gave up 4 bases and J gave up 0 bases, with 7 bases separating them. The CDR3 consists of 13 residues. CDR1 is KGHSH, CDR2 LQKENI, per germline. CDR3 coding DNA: TGTGCCAGCTCACGCGACCACTCCTACGAGCAGTACTTC. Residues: CASSRDHSYEQYF.

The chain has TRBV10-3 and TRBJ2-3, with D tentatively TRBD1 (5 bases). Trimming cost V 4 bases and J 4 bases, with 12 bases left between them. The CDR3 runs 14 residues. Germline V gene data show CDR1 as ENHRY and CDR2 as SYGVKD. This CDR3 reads CAISAQGSSDTQYF. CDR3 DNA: TGTGCCATCAGTGCGCAGGGATCATCAGATACGCAGTATTTT.